Listed below are T cell receptor beta chains from one sample, sequenced in a study of blood T cells in healthy people across ages. TCRdb re-called the 5' RACE reads with MiXCR, one entry per CDR3 protein. The table shows about 1,400,000 distinct CDR3 sequences, with 40% to 50% occurring only once. Material for sequencing was blood. These receptors came from a woman in her late teens or twenties in good health. CDR3s include the opening cysteine and the closing phenylalanine or tryptophan. Rows may omit the clone size; those that give it use once, few, many or a size class.

.,TRBV10-3,TRBJ1-3,CAIMDSHDSGNTIYF
few,TRBV2,TRBJ2-7,CATGGVSYEQYF
once,TRBV7-9,TRBJ2-5,CASQRERDEQYF
.,TRBV6-1,TRBJ2-3,CASSEVWREDSTQYF
many,TRBV29-1,TRBJ2-1,CSVDASWGDEQFF
.,TRBV7-8,TRBJ1-4,CASSYPTGGSEKLFF
once,TRBV6-1,TRBJ2-1,CASSERGRDRVHNEQFF
.,TRBV27,TRBJ2-2,CASRLIAGGLTGELFF
.,TRBV7-2,TRBJ2-5,CASSPGAAGGVGYF
.,TRBV5-1,TRBJ2-2,CASSFRGTLSTGELFF
few,TRBV10-3,TRBJ2-1,CAISAGGSLYNEQFF
few,TRBV28,TRBJ1-2,CASRRTLNYGYTF
few,TRBV27,TRBJ1-1,CASHSRGTTEAFF
.,TRBV7-2,TRBJ1-6,CASSLDGGSPLHF
.,TRBV20-1,TRBJ1-2,CSARDDSLPPGYTF
few,TRBV20-1,TRBJ2-3,CSARKGGPHDTQYF
.,TRBV2,TRBJ2-1,CASGSARTEADAQFF
.,TRBV20-1,TRBJ2-7,CSASNQKNTYEQYF
.,TRBV7-8,TRBJ2-7,CASSLASMSSGSDEQYF
.,TRBV2,TRBJ1-5,CASSKDLNQPQHF
.,TRBV6-5,TRBJ2-7,CASSDSGALEQYF
few,TRBV5-1,TRBJ2-7,CASSSTTGRGGEQYF
.,TRBV5-6,TRBJ2-1,CASSSSSYPGNEQFF
.,TRBV27,TRBJ2-3,CASSLTGANTQYF
.,TRBV2,TRBJ2-5,CASSGRGLSRTPTQETQYF
.,TRBV6-6,TRBJ1-6,CASTKPSGTANSPLHF
.,TRBV20-1,TRBJ2-5,CSATGFQETQYF
.,TRBV28,TRBJ2-5,CASSLLETGQETQYF
few,TRBV7-3,TRBJ1-4,CASSLEGREGVDEKLFF
.,TRBV12-3/TRBV12-4,TRBJ2-3,CASSSRDRGGDTQFF
.,TRBV29-1,TRBJ2-1,CSGERSRTGEQFF
few,TRBV7-2,TRBJ2-7,CASSLGGTVVYEQYF
.,TRBV7-6,TRBJ2-3,CASSLEPAGSTDTQYF
few,TRBV4-2,TRBJ2-3,CASSQDSLADTDTQYF
.,TRBV9,TRBJ1-2,CASSVGLTGYTF
.,TRBV6-1,TRBJ1-2,CASSNAGTGAATSNYGYTF
.,TRBV7-8,TRBJ2-5,CASSFRRTEETQYF
.,TRBV15,TRBJ2-2,CATSTTDRDTGELFF
.,TRBV2,TRBJ1-5,CASRRGESPNQPQHF
.,TRBV20-1,TRBJ2-5,CSASGTSVNEQYF
few,TRBV4-1,.,CASSQEGAAGETQYF
few,TRBV20-1,TRBJ2-3,CSAPDSGYTDTQYF
once,TRBV12-3/TRBV12-4,TRBJ2-7,CASSPYQANRLTHNEQYF
.,TRBV6-5,TRBJ2-7,CASSPLWSGLSYEQYF
.,TRBV5-6,TRBJ1-2,CASSETVGVNTF
.,TRBV11-2,TRBJ2-2,CASSLWRDLNTGELFF
.,TRBV29-1,TRBJ2-5,CSAWGTESCEQHF
many,TRBV10-3,TRBJ2-7,CAISPGLAGTHYEQYF
.,TRBV27,TRBJ2-1,CASNARAEGWDEQFF